This TCR beta chain was sequenced in a study of shared clonotypes between healthy human individuals. Whole-study results and caveats: The diversity represented, both genetic and in exposure history, was limited by few donors.

Data came from immunoSEQ multiplex PCR; TCRdb stores just in-frame clones and leaves some out. The table includes around 550,000 clones, approximately 95% detected once. A note on this clone: Its antigen is undetermined. Other DNA sequences from this sample encode an identical CDR3 as well.

The clonotype was recovered from a woman in her twenties or thirties in good health. The sample comprised naive CD4+ T cells sorted from blood. Subset noted: CD45RA+ positively selected.

The CDR3 DNA reads TGTGCCAGCAGCGTAGAAGGTTCTGGGGCCAACGTCCTGACTTTC. This encodes CASSVEGSGANVLTF. V gene TRBV9 combines with J gene TRBJ2-6, with D hard to call. Germline CDR1 reads SGDLS; CDR2 reads YYNGEE. This CDR3 spans 15 amino acids. The V and J ends lost 0 bases and 1 base respectively, with 5 bases between them.